This T cell receptor (beta chain) was sequenced in a study of shared clonotypes between healthy human individuals. Study-wide results and limits: Some naive CD4 clonotypes, roughly 5%, turned up in common across several donors.

The CDR3 is 14 amino acids. The V end lost 4 bases, the J end lost 7 bases, and 14 bases lay between the germline ends. Per germline, CDR1 SGHTA and CDR2 FQGNSA. This table comes from immunoSEQ multiplex PCR, and its TCRdb copy is limited to in-frame clones, with some not included. The data contain about 300,000 clones, around two thirds of them singletons. Details on this clone: Its antigen is undetermined.

The donors were adults (healthy and HIV-negative) with no recent acute infections or vaccinations. The rearrangement uses TRBV7-2 and TRBJ2-1; no firm D call. The sequenced sample consisted of memory CD4+ T cells sorted from blood. Subset of the sample: CD45RA-negative fraction. This clonotype was obtained from a man aged 30 to 39 in good health. CDR3 in DNA: TGTGCCAGCAGCTCTAGGGTCTTTGTTAATGAGCAGTTCTTC. This encodes CASSSRVFVNEQFF.